This T cell receptor beta chain was identified during a study of cytomegalovirus exposure and HLA in healthy donors. Study findings and constraints: Altogether, some 160 TCR beta chains were recorded as cytomegalovirus-associated. Fewer N-insertions than the 666-donor mean were reportedly shown by an Asian-associated ancestry cluster in a later analysis.

Deletions cut 5 bases from V and 2 bases from J, with 10 bases between. The germline V gene has CDR1 MDHEN and CDR2 SYDVKM. This CDR3 is built from 14 residues. PCR involved 60 Vbeta and 13 Jbeta primers. Assay used: immunoSEQ multiplex PCR; TCRdb lists only in-frame clones, some missing. In the table there are some 140,000 clones, more than 60% of which are singletons. As regards this clone: Its target is not known.

This receptor was obtained from a woman in her forties or fifties in good health and CMV-seropositive. The chain has TRBV28 and TRBJ1-5; weak D call: TRBD1 (5 bases). The specimen sequenced was PBMCs. The CDR3 sequence: CASSQTQGNQPQHF. CDR3 sequence (DNA): TGTGCCAGCAGTCAAACACAGGGCAATCAGCCCCAGCATTTT.